This T cell receptor (beta chain) was recorded in a study of control samples from healthy donors and cancer patients. Profiling relied on immunoSEQ multiplex PCR, and the TCRdb table lists in-frame clones only, not all of them. The sample has over 60,000 clones, around 90% seen once. CDR3 length equals 15 residues. V dropped 6 bases and J dropped 2 bases, with 14 bases sitting between them. CDR1 and CDR2 from the germline V gene are MDHEN and SYDVKM. This receptor was identified in a woman aged 55-69 years with head and neck cancer. Sequencing was carried out using PBMCs. The rearrangement joins TRBV28 to TRBJ1-5; D might be TRBD1 (6 bases). CDR3 bases: TGTGCCAGCAGGTCCCCAGGGGTTGGCAATCAGCCCCAGCATTTT. This sequence encodes CASRSPGVGNQPQHF.